This TCR beta chain emerged from a study of patients and donors after allogeneic stem cell transplantation. Each CDR3 protein is one row after TCRdb ran MiXCR on the RT-PCR reads. The table includes approximately 250,000 distinct CDR3 sequences, roughly an eighth detected once. Trimming took off 5 bases at V and 4 bases at J, with 15 bases between the two ends. Germline V CDR1 and CDR2: SGHRS, YFSETQ. The CDR3 spans 15 residues. This clonotype was observed many times. The chain recombines TRBV5-1 with TRBJ2-2; TRBD2 is a possible D gene (6 bases). The TCR originated in a human donor who was either an allogeneic HSCT recipient or a stem cell or donor lymphocyte infusion donor (not recorded which). It is not recorded whose cells these are; they may come from a transplant donor. The specimen was blood, either unsorted or a sorted T cell fraction (not recorded which). The CDR3 sequence: CASSWDSGATGELFF. The CDR3 nucleotides read TGCGCCAGCAGTTGGGACTCCGGTGCCACCGGGGAGCTGTTTTTT.